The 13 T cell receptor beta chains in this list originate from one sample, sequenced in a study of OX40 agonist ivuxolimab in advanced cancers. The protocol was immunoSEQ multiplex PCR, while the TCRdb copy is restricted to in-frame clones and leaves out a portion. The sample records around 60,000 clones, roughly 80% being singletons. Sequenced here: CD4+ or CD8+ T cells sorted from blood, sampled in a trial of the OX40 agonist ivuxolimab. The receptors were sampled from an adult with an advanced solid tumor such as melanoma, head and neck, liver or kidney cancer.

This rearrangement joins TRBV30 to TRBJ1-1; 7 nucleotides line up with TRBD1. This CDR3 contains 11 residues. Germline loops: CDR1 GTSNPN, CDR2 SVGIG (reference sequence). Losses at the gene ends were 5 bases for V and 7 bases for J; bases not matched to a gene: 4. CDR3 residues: CAWGTADEAFF. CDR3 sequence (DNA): TGTGCCTGGGGGACAGCGGATGAAGCTTTCTTT.

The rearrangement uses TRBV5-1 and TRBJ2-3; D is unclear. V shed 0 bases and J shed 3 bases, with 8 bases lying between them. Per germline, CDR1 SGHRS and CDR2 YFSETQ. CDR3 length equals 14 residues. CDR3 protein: CASSLAVGTDTQYF. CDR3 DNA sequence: TGCGCCAGCAGCTTGGCGGTCGGGACAGATACGCAGTATTTT.

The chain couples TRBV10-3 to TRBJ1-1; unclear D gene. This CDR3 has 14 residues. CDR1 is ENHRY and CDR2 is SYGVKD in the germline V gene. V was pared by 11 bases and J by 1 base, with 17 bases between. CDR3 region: CAVTTREPNTEAFF. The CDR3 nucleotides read TGTGCCGTCACCACGAGGGAGCCGAACACTGAAGCTTTCTTT.

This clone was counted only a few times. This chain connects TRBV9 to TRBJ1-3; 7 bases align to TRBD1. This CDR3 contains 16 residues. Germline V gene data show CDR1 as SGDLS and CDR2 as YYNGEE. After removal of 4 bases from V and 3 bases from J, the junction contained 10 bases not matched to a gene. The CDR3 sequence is CASSPEQGVGGNTIYF. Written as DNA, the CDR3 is TGTGCCAGCAGCCCGGAGCAGGGGGTCGGTGGAAACACCATATATTTT.

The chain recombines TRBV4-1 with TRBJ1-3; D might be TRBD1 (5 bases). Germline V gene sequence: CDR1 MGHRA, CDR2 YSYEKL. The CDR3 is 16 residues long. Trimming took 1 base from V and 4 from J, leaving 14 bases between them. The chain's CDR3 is CASSQGTAGGGNTIYF. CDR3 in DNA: TGCGCCAGCAGCCAAGGGACTGCCGGGGGGGGAAACACCATATATTTT.

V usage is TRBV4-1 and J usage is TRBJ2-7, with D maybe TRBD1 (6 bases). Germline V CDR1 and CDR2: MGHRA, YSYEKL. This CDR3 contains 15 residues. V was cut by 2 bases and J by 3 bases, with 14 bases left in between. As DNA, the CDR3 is TGCGCCAGCAGCCAACAGGGGTTGGCAGTCTACGAGCAGTACTTC. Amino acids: CASSQQGLAVYEQYF.

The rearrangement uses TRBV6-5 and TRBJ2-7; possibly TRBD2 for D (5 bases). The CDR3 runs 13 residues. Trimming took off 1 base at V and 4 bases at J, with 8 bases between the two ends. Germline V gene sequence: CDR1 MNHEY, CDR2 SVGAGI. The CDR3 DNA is TGTGCCAGCAGTTACTTGGGCGGGTACGAGCAGTACTTC. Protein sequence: CASSYLGGYEQYF.

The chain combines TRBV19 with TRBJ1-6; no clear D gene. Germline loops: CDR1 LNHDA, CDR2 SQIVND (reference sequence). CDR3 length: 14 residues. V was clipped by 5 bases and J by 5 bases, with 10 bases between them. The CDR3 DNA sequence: TGTGCCAGTAGTCCCGCAGCTAATAATTCACCCCTCCACTTT. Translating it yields CASSPAANNSPLHF.

CDR3 in amino acids: CASSQGTRANTGELFF. In nucleotides, the CDR3 is TGTGCCAGCAGTCAGGGTACAAGAGCGAACACCGGGGAGCTGTTTTTT. The chain carries TRBV5-4 and TRBJ2-2; TRBD1 is a possible D gene (5 bases). V lost 5 bases and J lost 0, with 14 bases in between. Germline lookup yields CDR1 SGHNT and CDR2 YYREEE (reference sequence). CDR3 length equals 16 residues.

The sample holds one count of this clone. The CDR3 coding sequence is TGTGCCAGCAGCGTAGATAGCGCCTCGGAGACCCAGTACTTC. It codes for CASSVDSASETQYF. This chain connects TRBV9 to TRBJ2-5; perhaps TRBD2 as D (5 bases). The V and J ends lost 0 bases and 5 bases respectively, with 11 bases between them. This CDR3 is 14 amino acids long. The V gene's germline CDR1 is SGDLS and CDR2 YYNGEE.

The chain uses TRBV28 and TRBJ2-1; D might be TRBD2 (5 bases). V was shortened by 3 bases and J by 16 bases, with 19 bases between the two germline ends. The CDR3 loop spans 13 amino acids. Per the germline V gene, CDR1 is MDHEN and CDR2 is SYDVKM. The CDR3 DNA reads TGTGCCAGCAGTTTCGGACTCCCATTCTCTTCCTTCTTC. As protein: CASSFGLPFSSFF. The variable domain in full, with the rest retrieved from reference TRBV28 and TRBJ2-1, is DVKVTQSSRYLVKRTGEKVFLECVQDMDHENMFWYRQDPGLGLRLIYFSYDVKMKEKGDIPEGYSVSREKKERFSLILESASTNQTSMYLCASSFGLPFSSFFGPGTRLTVL.

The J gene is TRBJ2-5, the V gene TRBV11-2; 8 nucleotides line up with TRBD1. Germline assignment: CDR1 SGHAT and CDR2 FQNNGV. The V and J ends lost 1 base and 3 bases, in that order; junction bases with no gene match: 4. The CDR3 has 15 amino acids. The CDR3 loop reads CASSLGDRTKETQYF. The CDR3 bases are TGTGCCAGCAGCTTAGGGGACAGGACCAAAGAGACCCAGTACTTC.

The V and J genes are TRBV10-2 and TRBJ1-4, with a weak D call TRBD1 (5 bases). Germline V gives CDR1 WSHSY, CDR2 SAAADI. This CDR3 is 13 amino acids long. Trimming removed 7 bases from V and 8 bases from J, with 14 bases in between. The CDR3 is CASKGPRVEKLFF. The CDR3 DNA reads TGCGCCAGCAAGGGGCCGAGGGTGGAAAAACTGTTTTTT.